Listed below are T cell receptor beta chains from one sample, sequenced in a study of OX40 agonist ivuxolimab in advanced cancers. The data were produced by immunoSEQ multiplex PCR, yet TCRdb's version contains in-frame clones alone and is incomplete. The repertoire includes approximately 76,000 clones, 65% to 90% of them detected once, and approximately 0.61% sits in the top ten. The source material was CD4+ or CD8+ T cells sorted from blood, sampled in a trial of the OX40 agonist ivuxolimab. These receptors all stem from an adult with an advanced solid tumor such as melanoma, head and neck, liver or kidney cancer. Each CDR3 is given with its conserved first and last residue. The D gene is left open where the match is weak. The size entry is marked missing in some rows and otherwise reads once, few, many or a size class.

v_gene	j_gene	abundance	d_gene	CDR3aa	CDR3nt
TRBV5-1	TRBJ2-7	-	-	CASSLGGRGDEQYF	TGCGCCAGCAGCTTGGGAGGGCGGGGCGACGAGCAGTACTTC
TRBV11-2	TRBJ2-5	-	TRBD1	CASSLGLGQGETQYF	TGTGCCAGCAGCTTAGGTCTGGGACAGGGTGAGACCCAGTACTTC
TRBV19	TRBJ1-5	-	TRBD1	CASSPTGDNQPQHF	TGTGCCAGTAGCCCGACAGGGGACAATCAGCCCCAGCATTTT
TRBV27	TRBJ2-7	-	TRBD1	CASSWTGAGLEEQYF	TGTGCCAGCAGTTGGACAGGGGCCGGTTTAGAGGAGCAGTACTTC
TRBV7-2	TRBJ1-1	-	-	CASSLTALKGTEAFF	TGTGCCAGCAGCTTAACGGCCCTCAAGGGCACTGAAGCTTTCTTT
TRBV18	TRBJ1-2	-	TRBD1	CASSPPQGGLSYGYTF	TGTGCCAGCTCACCACCACAGGGGGGTTTGAGCTATGGCTACACCTTC
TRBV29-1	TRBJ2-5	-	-	CSVVQSQETQYF	TGCAGCGTGGTCCAGTCACAAGAGACCCAGTACTTC
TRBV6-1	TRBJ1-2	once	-	CASSERLAGAGYGYTF	TGTGCCAGCAGTGAACGTTTGGCAGGGGCGGGCTATGGCTACACCTTC
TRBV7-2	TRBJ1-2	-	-	CASSPRAARGYTF	TGTGCCAGCAGCCCCCGGGCTGCGAGGGGCTACACCTTC
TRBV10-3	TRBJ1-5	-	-	CAIRDQFGQPQHF	TGTGCCATCAGAGACCAGTTCGGTCAGCCCCAGCATTTT
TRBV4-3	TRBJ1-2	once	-	CASSRQAHTDYGYTF	TGCGCCAGCAGCCGACAGGCGCACACGGACTATGGCTACACCTTC
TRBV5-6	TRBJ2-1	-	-	CASSPGVGEQFF	TGTGCCAGCAGCCCAGGGGTAGGGGAGCAGTTCTTC
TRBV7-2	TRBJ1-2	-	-	CASSPKGDGYHYGYTF	TGTGCCAGCAGCCCGAAAGGTGACGGTTATCACTATGGCTACACCTTC
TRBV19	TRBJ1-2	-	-	CASQEGDHGYTF	TGTGCCAGTCAGGAAGGGGACCATGGCTACACCTTC
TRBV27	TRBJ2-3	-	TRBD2	CASSSTTLAGVTDTQYF	TGTGCCAGCAGTTCGACCACGTTAGCGGGGGTAACAGATACGCAGTATTTT
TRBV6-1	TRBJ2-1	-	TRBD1	CASSSRDPGGEQFF	TGTGCCAGCAGTAGTCGGGACCCAGGGGGTGAGCAGTTCTTC
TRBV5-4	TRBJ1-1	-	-	CASSLDSLNTEAFF	TGTGCCAGCAGCTTGGACAGCTTGAACACTGAAGCTTTCTTT
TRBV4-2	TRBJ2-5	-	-	CASSQRDARETQYF	TGTGCCAGCAGCCAAAGGGACGCTAGGGAGACCCAGTACTTC
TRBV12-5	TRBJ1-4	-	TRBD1	CASGVGQGFEKLFF	TGTGCTAGTGGAGTTGGACAGGGGTTTGAAAAACTGTTTTTT
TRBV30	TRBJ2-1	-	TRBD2	CAWAALGLAGGDEQFF	TGTGCCTGGGCTGCGCTAGGACTAGCGGGGGGTGATGAGCAGTTCTTC
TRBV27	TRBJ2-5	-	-	CASSFKGGETQYF	TGTGCCAGCAGTTTTAAGGGTGGAGAGACCCAGTACTTC
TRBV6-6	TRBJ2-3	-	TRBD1	CASRAGTGNTDTQYF	TGTGCCAGCAGAGCCGGGACAGGGAACACAGATACGCAGTATTTT
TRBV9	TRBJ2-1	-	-	CASSVDNWGGGEQFF	TGTGCCAGCAGCGTAGATAATTGGGGCGGCGGTGAGCAGTTCTTC
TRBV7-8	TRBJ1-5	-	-	CASSLATSNQPQHF	TGTGCCAGCAGCTTAGCCACAAGCAATCAGCCCCAGCATTTT
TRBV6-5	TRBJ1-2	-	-	CASSYSRTFAIYGYTF	TGTGCCAGCAGTTACAGCCGGACCTTCGCCATCTATGGCTACACCTTC
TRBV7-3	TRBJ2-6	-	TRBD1	CASSHIQGAGANVLTF	TGTGCCAGCAGCCACATACAGGGGGCTGGGGCCAACGTCCTGACTTTC
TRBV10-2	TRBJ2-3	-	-	CASSQLAGTDTQYF	TGCGCCAGCAGTCAACTAGCCGGCACAGATACGCAGTATTTT
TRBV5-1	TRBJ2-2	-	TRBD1	CASSFGTGTGELFF	TGCGCCAGCAGCTTCGGGACAGGCACCGGGGAGCTGTTTTTT
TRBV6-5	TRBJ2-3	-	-	CASTLTYSGTDTQYF	TGTGCCAGCACCCTTACTTATAGCGGCACAGATACGCAGTATTTT
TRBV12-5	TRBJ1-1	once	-	CASGPGVGTEAFF	TGTGCTAGTGGTCCAGGGGTAGGGACTGAAGCTTTCTTT
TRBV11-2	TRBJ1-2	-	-	CASSLAANYGYTF	TGTGCCAGCAGCTTAGCGGCTAACTATGGCTACACCTTC
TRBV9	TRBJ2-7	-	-	CASSVDPGAHYEQYF	TGTGCCAGCAGCGTAGACCCCGGGGCCCACTACGAGCAGTACTTC
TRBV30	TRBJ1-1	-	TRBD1	CAWSRDRGTEAFF	TGTGCCTGGAGCAGGGACAGGGGAACTGAAGCTTTCTTT
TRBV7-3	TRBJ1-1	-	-	CASSLQGNTEAFF	TGTGCCAGCAGCTTACAGGGGAACACTGAGGCTTTCTTT
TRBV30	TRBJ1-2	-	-	CAWSPKANYGYTF	TGTGCCTGGAGCCCAAAAGCTAACTATGGCTACACCTTC
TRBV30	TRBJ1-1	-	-	CAWMDTWPESVLMLTPMNTEAFF	TGTGCCTGGATGGATACATGGCCAGAGTCCGTCCTGATGCTGACCCCAATGAACACTGAAGCTTTCTTT
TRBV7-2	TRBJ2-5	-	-	CASSLVSGKETQYF	TGTGCCAGCAGCTTAGTTAGCGGCAAAGAGACCCAGTACTTC
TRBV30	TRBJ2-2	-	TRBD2	CAARGGPLGTGELFF	TGTGCCGCCCGCGGGGGGCCCTTAGGGACCGGGGAGCTGTTTTTT
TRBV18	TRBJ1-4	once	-	CASSPQGQGEKLFF	TGTGCCAGCTCACCACAGGGCCAGGGTGAAAAACTGTTTTTT
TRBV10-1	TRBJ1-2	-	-	CASSEFPRTYGYTF	TGCGCCAGCAGTGAGTTTCCCAGGACCTATGGCTACACCTTC
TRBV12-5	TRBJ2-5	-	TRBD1	CASGGAVPGQEETQYF	TGTGCTAGTGGTGGGGCTGTACCGGGACAGGAAGAGACCCAGTACTTC
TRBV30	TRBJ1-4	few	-	CAWSALGLGLGEKLFF	TGTGCCTGGAGTGCTCTCGGTTTAGGGTTGGGTGAAAAACTGTTTTTT